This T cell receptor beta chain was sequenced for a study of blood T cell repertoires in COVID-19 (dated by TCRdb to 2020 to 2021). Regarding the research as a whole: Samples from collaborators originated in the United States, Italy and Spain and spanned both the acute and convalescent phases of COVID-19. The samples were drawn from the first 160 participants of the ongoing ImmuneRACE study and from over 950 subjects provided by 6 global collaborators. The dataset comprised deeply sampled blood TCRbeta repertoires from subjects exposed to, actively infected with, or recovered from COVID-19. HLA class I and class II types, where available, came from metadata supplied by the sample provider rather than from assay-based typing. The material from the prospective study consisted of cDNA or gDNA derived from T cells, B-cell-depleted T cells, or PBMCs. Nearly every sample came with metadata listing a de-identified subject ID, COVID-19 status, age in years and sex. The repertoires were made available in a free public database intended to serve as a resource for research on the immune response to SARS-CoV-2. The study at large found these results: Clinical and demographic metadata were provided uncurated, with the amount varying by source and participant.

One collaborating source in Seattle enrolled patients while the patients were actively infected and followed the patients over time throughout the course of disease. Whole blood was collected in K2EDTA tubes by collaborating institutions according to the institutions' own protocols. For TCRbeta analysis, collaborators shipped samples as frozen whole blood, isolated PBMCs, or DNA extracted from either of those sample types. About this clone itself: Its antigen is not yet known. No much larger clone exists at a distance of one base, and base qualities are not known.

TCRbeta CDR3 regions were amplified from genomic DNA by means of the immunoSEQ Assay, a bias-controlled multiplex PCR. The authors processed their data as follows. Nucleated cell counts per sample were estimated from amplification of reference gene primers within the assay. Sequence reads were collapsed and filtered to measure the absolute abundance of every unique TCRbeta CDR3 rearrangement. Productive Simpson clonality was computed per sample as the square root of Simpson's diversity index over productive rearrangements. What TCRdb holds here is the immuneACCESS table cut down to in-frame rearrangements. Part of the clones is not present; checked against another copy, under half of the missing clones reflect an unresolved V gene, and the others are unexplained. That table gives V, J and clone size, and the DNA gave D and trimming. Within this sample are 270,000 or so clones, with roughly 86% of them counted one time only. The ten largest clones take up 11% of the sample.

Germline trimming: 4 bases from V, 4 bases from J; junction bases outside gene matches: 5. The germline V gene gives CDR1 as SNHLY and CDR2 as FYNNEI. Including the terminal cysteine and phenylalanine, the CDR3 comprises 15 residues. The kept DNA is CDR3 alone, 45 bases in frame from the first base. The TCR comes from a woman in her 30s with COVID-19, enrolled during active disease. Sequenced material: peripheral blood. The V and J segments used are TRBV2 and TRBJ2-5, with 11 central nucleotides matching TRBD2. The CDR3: CASSVTSGEVETQYF. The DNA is TGTGCCAGCAGTGTGACTAGCGGGGAAGTAGAGACCCAGTACTTC.